The T cell receptor (beta chain) described here comes from a study of blood T cells in healthy people across ages. Study as a whole: Template switching caught about one barcoded beta molecule for each two T cells.

Primers used in a second PCR of about 6 to 11 cycles were a sample-barcoded 5' primer and a J-beta primer mix. TCRdb itself ran the 5' RACE reads through MiXCR, one entry per CDR3 protein. The table lists approximately 1.5 million distinct CDR3 sequences, roughly two fifths of them singletons. The sample comprised blood. This receptor was identified in a woman aged 18 to 35 in good health.

The CDR3 nucleotides are TGTGCCTGGAACCAACAGGGGGCGGCTGAAGCTTTCTTT. It translates to CAWNQQGAAEAFF. This chain connects TRBV30 to TRBJ1-1; TRBD1 matches 9 bases. V gave up 4 bases and J gave up 6 bases; unmatched junction bases: 6. CDR1 and CDR2 (germline): GTSNPN, SVGIG (reference sequence). The CDR3 has 13 amino acids.